Sequencing of this T cell receptor (beta chain) was carried out in a study of identical twins. The study's findings and limits: Conclusions rested on cross-sectional statistics rather than following the same donors.

Unique molecular identifiers were present on the cDNA, which also gained a universal primer site by template switching. Via MiXCR, TCRdb re-called the 5' RACE reads, giving one row per CDR3 protein. The data contain 200,000 to 250,000 distinct CDR3 sequences, about 10% of them singletons. Trimming cost V 6 bases and J 1 base, with 17 bases left between them. The CDR3 spans 16 residues. This clonotype was picked up a small number of times. The antigen remains unidentified. Healthy Caucasians were all of the donors. The receptor's source is a man in his forties or fifties in good health. The chain recombines TRBV12-3 or TRBV12-4 with TRBJ2-3; tentative D call: TRBD2 (5 bases). The sample taken for sequencing was memory T cells sorted from blood. DNA for the CDR3: TGTGCCAGCAGCGGGGTTGGCTCCTCTGGCACAGATACGCAGTATTTT. Residues: CASSGVGSSGTDTQYF.